The next 30 T cell receptor beta chains were all read from a single sample in a study of T-cell reconstitution after alpha-beta-depleted transplantation in children. Library preparation (for TCRbeta) was performed with unique molecular identifiers. From the PCR reads, TCRdb called clonotypes with MiXCR, one entry per CDR3 protein. The sample records more than 300,000 distinct CDR3 sequences, about 16% being singletons. Sequencing was performed on PBMCs, mostly from graft donor cells, taken 360 days after TCRalphabeta/CD19-depleted stem cell transplant. The receptor set was obtained from a male patient between 2 and 10 years old who had a stem cell transplant for acute lymphoblastic leukemia, so the T cells may come from the graft donor.

At least ten counts were recorded for this clonotype. The rearrangement uses TRBV12-3 or TRBV12-4 and TRBJ2-3; 8 bases fit TRBD1. The CDR3 contains 15 residues. Germline trimming cut 7 bases from V and 3 bases from J; bases unmatched to any gene: 9. The CDR3 DNA sequence: TGTGCCAGCACCCGCGCAGGGGGCGGAACAGATACGCAGTATTTT. It encodes CASTRAGGGTDTQYF.

The rearrangement links TRBV15 to TRBJ2-1, with D unresolved. Trimming stripped 0 bases from V and 6 bases from J, with 9 bases between. CDR3 length equals 14 residues. Germline V CDR1 and CDR2: LNHNV, YYDKDF (reference sequence). The CDR3 nucleotides read TGTGCCACCAGCAGAGACTTTGGAATCAATGAGCAGTTCTTC. The encoded protein is CATSRDFGINEQFF.

The chain links TRBV30 to TRBJ1-6, with unresolved D. V lost 0 bases and J 10 bases, leaving 13 bases between the germline ends. The CDR3 length is 14 residues. Germline CDR1 GTSNPN, CDR2 SVGIG (reference sequence). Here the CDR3 DNA reads TGTGCCTGGAGTGTAGGAGGGTTTGGATCACCCCTCCACTTT. Translated: CAWSVGGFGSPLHF.

The V and J genes are TRBV20-1 and TRBJ2-7; TRBD1 agrees at 8 bases. The CDR3 length is 16 residues. Trimming removed 0 bases from V and 0 bases from J; junction bases left unmatched: 7. CDR1 DFQATT and CDR2 SNEGSKA come from the germline V gene (reference sequence). CDR3 region: CSARERRTGSSYEQYF. CDR3 sequence (DNA): TGCAGTGCTAGAGAGCGCCGGACAGGGAGCTCCTACGAGCAGTACTTC.

V usage is TRBV3-1 and J usage is TRBJ2-7, with D possibly TRBD2 on 6 matching bases. Germline V gene sequence: CDR1 LGHDT, CDR2 YNNKEL (reference sequence). The CDR3 is 17 amino acids. Trimming left V 0 bases short and J 0 bases short, with 15 bases between. In DNA, the CDR3 is TGTGCCAGCAGCCAAGATACCGGGATCGGGGGCTCCTACGAGCAGTACTTC. Translating gives CASSQDTGIGGSYEQYF.

This clonotype was picked up many times. The genes are TRBV12-3 or TRBV12-4 and TRBJ2-5; TRBD2 matches 10 bases. This CDR3 region has 15 residues. The V segment lost 5 bases and the J segment 3 bases; nucleotides outside the gene matches: 6. CDR3 in DNA: TGTGCCAGCAGTGCCCGGACTAGCGGTAAAGAGACCCAGTACTTC. This sequence encodes CASSARTSGKETQYF.

This clonotype was detected only a few times. The genes are TRBV5-1 and TRBJ1-1, with D possibly TRBD1 on 5 matching bases. This CDR3 region has 14 residues. Germline V gene sequence: CDR1 SGHRS, CDR2 YFSETQ. V shed 3 bases and J shed 2 bases, with 11 bases lying between them. The chain's CDR3 is CASSYEGPNTEAFF. The CDR3 DNA follows: TGCGCCAGCAGCTATGAGGGACCAAACACTGAAGCTTTCTTT.

This clonotype was recorded at least ten times. The CDR3 sequence: CASSEQLAGVPYEQYF. The CDR3 DNA follows: TGTGCCAGCAGTGAACAATTAGCGGGAGTACCCTACGAGCAGTACTTC. The chain recombines TRBV27 with TRBJ2-7; 9 bases agree with TRBD2. V lost 5 bases and J lost 2; bases outside the gene matches: 10. The germline V gene has CDR1 MNHEY and CDR2 SMNVEV (reference sequence). This CDR3 region has 16 residues.

This clonotype was detected many times. The V call is TRBV3-1, the J call TRBJ2-1; 10 bases map to TRBD2. Germline V lookup: CDR1 LGHDT, CDR2 YNNKEL (reference sequence). J lost 9 bases, V lost 3 bases, and 5 bases had no gene match. The CDR3 spans 14 residues. The CDR3 region is CASSHGSGRSEQFF. As DNA, the CDR3 is TGTGCCAGCAGCCATGGTAGCGGGAGGAGTGAGCAGTTCTTC.

The chain employs TRBV6-1 and TRBJ2-3; 10 bases match TRBD2. The CDR3 totals 16 residues. Germline V gene data show CDR1 as MNHNS and CDR2 as SASEGT. With 4 bases clipped from V and 3 bases from J, the junction kept 7 bases outside the gene matches. The CDR3 reads CASSALAGRRTDTQYF. CDR3 nucleotides: TGTGCCAGCAGTGCACTAGCGGGAAGGAGGACAGATACGCAGTATTTT.

This chain links TRBV5-1 with TRBJ1-6; no clear D. V dropped 4 bases and J dropped 7 bases, with 15 bases sitting between them. Germline-derived CDR1 and CDR2 are SGHRS and YFSETQ. This CDR3 has 15 amino acids. The CDR3 coding sequence is TGCGCCAGCAGCCCCAGTGCGCTAGCGAATTCACCCCTCCACTTT. It encodes CASSPSALANSPLHF.

V usage is TRBV28 and J usage is TRBJ2-7; the match to TRBD2 covers 10 bases. The J segment lost 1 base and the V segment lost 1 base, leaving 4 bases of the junction unmatched. The CDR3 sequence is 16 residues long. Germline V lookup: CDR1 MDHEN, CDR2 SYDVKM. CDR3 sequence: CASSLFLAGGSYEQYF. DNA of the CDR3: TGTGCCAGCAGTTTATTCTTAGCGGGAGGTTCCTACGAGCAGTACTTC.

This clonotype has at least ten counts. The rearrangement joins TRBV20-1 to TRBJ2-1; 11 positions agree with TRBD2. The V gene's germline CDR1 is DFQATT and CDR2 SNEGSKA (reference sequence). The CDR3 is 14 residues long. The ends lost 4 bases at V and 7 bases at J; junction bases unmatched: 6. The CDR3 DNA reads TGCAGTGCTAAGCAACTAGCGGGGGCTAATGAGCAGTTCTTC. This sequence encodes CSAKQLAGANEQFF.

This clonotype occurred a few times. This rearrangement joins TRBV12-3 or TRBV12-4 to TRBJ2-7; no firm D call. The germline V and J ends were trimmed by 5 bases and 5 bases, with 13 bases remaining between them. This CDR3 is built from 13 residues. The DNA for the CDR3 is TGTGCCAGCAGTCTCCGGACGTTCGACGAGCAGTACTTC. Translating it yields CASSLRTFDEQYF.

In its sample, this clonotype was seen a few times. V is TRBV4-1 and J is TRBJ1-1; no firm D call. There are 12 residues in the CDR3. Germline V gene lookup returns CDR1 MGHRA and CDR2 YSYEKL. Trimming took 2 bases from V and 2 from J, leaving 3 bases between them. Written as DNA, the CDR3 is TGCGCCAGCAGCCAAAAAAACACTGAAGCTTTCTTT. Amino acid sequence: CASSQKNTEAFF.

CDR3 in DNA: TGTGCCAGCAGTTTATTTGGGGACAGCGTTCAAGAGACCCAGTACTTC. Its translation is CASSLFGDSVQETQYF. The chain carries TRBV28 and TRBJ2-5; 7 bases match TRBD1. CDR1 is MDHEN and CDR2 is SYDVKM in the germline V gene. The CDR3 is 16 residues long. J gave up 2 bases and V 1 base, and 7 bases lay outside the gene matches.

V is TRBV5-1 and J is TRBJ2-7; 9 bases fit TRBD1. The CDR3 has 16 amino acids. Germline V gives CDR1 SGHRS, CDR2 YFSETQ. With 4 bases clipped from V and 5 bases from J, the junction kept 13 bases outside the gene matches. The CDR3 sequence is CASSPPGTGNMDEQYF. The CDR3 nucleotides read TGCGCCAGCAGCCCCCCGGGGACAGGGAATATGGACGAGCAGTACTTC.

The chain couples TRBV5-5 to TRBJ1-1; D is uncertain. This CDR3 spans 12 amino acids. V was shortened by 4 bases and J by 11 bases, with 15 bases between the two germline ends. Germline V CDR1 and CDR2: SGHKS, YYEKEE (reference sequence). The CDR3 region has the DNA TGTGCCAGCAGCAACGGGCAGGTTAGGGCTTTCTTT. This codes for CASSNGQVRAFF.

This clonotype was counted between two and nine times. The rearrangement joins TRBV10-3 to TRBJ2-3; 13 bases are a match to TRBD2. Germline CDR1 is ENHRY and CDR2 is SYGVKD. The CDR3 consists of 14 residues. Trimming cost V 6 bases and J 6 bases; bases outside gene matches: 3. The CDR3 nucleotides read TGTGCCATCAGACTAGCGGGAGGGGCGGATACGCAGTATTTT. Protein sequence: CAIRLAGGADTQYF.

DNA for the CDR3: TGTGCCACCAGCAGAGGGACTAGCCCAGATACGCAGTATTTT. Translating gives CATSRGTSPDTQYF. V and J are TRBV15 and TRBJ2-3; 8 bases are a match to TRBD2. Germline-derived CDR1 and CDR2 are LNHNV and YYDKDF (reference sequence). V shed 1 base and J 4 bases; nucleotides not matched to a gene: 1. The CDR3 contains 14 residues. Variable domain in full (rest from reference TRBV15 and TRBJ2-3): DAMVIQNPRYQVTQFGKPVTLSCSQTLNHNVMYWYQQKSSQAPKLLFHYYDKDFNNEADTPDNFQSRRPNTSFCFLDIRSPGLGDTAMYLCATSRGTSPDTQYFGPGTRLTVL.

The rearrangement uses TRBV12-3 or TRBV12-4 and TRBJ2-1; no reliable D call. CDR3 length equals 16 residues. Trimming removed 1 base from V and 0 bases from J, with 10 bases in between. The CDR3 bases are TGTGCCAGCAGTTTAGGCTGGGGAAGCTCCTACAATGAGCAGTTCTTC. Its protein is CASSLGWGSSYNEQFF.

This clonotype was counted only a few times. The rearrangement joins TRBV20-1 to TRBJ2-1, with 10 bases fitting TRBD1. Germline CDR1 is DFQATT and CDR2 is SNEGSKA (reference sequence). The trim removed 6 bases at V and 6 bases at J, leaving 5 bases unmatched. The CDR3 consists of 13 residues. CDR3: CSATGTGANEQFF. The DNA of the CDR3 is TGCAGTGCCACCGGGACAGGGGCCAATGAGCAGTTCTTC.

The chain combines TRBV7-9 with TRBJ1-1; 11 bases are a match to TRBD1. The CDR3 consists of 15 residues. Germline lookup yields CDR1 SEHNR and CDR2 FQNEAQ (reference sequence). J lost 5 bases, V lost 5 bases, and 7 bases had no gene match. The CDR3 DNA reads TGTGCCAGCAGCCCTAGGACAGGGGGCAGGACTGAAGCTTTCTTT. This gives the protein CASSPRTGGRTEAFF.

V gene TRBV12-3 or TRBV12-4 combines with J gene TRBJ2-7; TRBD2 is a possible D gene (5 bases). This CDR3 has 13 residues. Trimming left V 6 bases short and J 9 bases short, with 18 bases between. This CDR3 reads CASSPGASTTQYF. CDR3 nucleotide sequence: TGTGCCAGCAGCCCCGGCGCATCGACTACGCAGTACTTC.

The chain is built from TRBV5-1 and TRBJ2-7, with TRBD2 identical over 11 bases. The CDR3 has 15 amino acids. V trimming: 0 bases; J trimming: 5 bases; junction bases outside the gene matches: 4. Germline-derived CDR1 and CDR2 are SGHRS and YFSETQ. For the CDR3, the DNA is TGCGCCAGCAGCTTGGGGACTAGCGGGTTTAACGAGCAGTACTTC. This sequence encodes CASSLGTSGFNEQYF.

In its sample, this clonotype was seen a few times. The chain is built from TRBV12-3 or TRBV12-4 and TRBJ2-2; maybe TRBD1 (6 bases). V lost 6 bases and J 3 bases, leaving 14 bases between the germline ends. The CDR3 contains 15 residues. CDR3 amino acids: CASRRQVSYTGELFF. In DNA, the CDR3 is TGTGCCAGCAGGAGACAGGTCTCGTACACCGGGGAGCTGTTTTTT.

This clonotype has just a few counts. The genes are TRBV5-1 and TRBJ2-3, with D possibly matching TRBD1 (5 bases). CDR3 length equals 14 residues. Germline V gene lookup returns CDR1 SGHRS and CDR2 YFSETQ. Trimming took 3 bases from V and 5 from J, leaving 13 bases between them. CDR3 DNA: TGCGCCAGCAGCTCAGGGCTCCCTCAAGATACGCAGTATTTT. This translates into CASSSGLPQDTQYF. Full variable domain (missing parts from reference TRBV5-1 and TRBJ2-3): KAGVTQTPRYLIKTRGQQVTLSCSPISGHRSVSWYQQTPGQGLQFLFEYFSETQRNKGNFPGRFSGRQFSNSRSEMNVSTLELGDSALYLCASSSGLPQDTQYFGPGTRLTVL.

The rearrangement joins TRBV4-3 to TRBJ2-1; the match to TRBD2 covers 14 bases. Germline-derived CDR1 and CDR2 are LGHNA and YSLEER. V trimming: 1 base; J trimming: 8 bases; junction bases outside the gene matches: 4. The CDR3 is made up of 16 amino acids. CDR3 amino acids: CASSQGGLAGADEQFF. For the CDR3, the DNA is TGCGCCAGCAGCCAAGGGGGACTAGCGGGAGCGGATGAGCAGTTCTTC.

The CDR3 coding sequence is TGCGCCAGCAGCCAAGATTTGGGACTCCCGTGGTACGAGCAGTACTTC. It codes for CASSQDLGLPWYEQYF. V usage is TRBV4-3 and J usage is TRBJ2-7; possibly TRBD2 for D (6 bases). Germline V lookup: CDR1 LGHNA, CDR2 YSLEER. V lost 0 bases to trimming and J lost 4 bases, with 16 bases between them. CDR3 length: 16 amino acids.

The rearrangement uses TRBV28 and TRBJ2-7; 8 bases are shared with TRBD2. V shed 2 bases, J shed 5 bases, and the junction held 2 bases outside the gene matches. This CDR3 spans 13 amino acids. The germline CDR1 and CDR2 sequences are MDHEN and SYDVKM. CDR3 residues: CASSLGGRNEQYF. The DNA of the CDR3 is TGTGCCAGCAGTTTAGGCGGGAGGAACGAGCAGTACTTC.